The 6 T cell receptor beta chains in this list originate from one sample, sequenced in a study of early T cells in non-severe SARS-CoV-2 infection. TCRdb reprocessed the 5' RACE reads with MiXCR, giving one entry per CDR3 protein. The sample lists tens of thousands of distinct CDR3 sequences, about 13% seen once, with 1% to 1.4% in the top ten. Sequenced material: whole blood. Receptors were obtained from an adult who was a healthcare worker with PCR-confirmed SARS-CoV-2 infection or an uninfected control (not recorded which).

Many counts were recorded for this clonotype. This chain links TRBV11-2 with TRBJ2-5; D is unresolved. The germline CDR1 and CDR2 sequences are SGHAT and FQNNGV. Trimming removed 0 bases at V and 6 bases at J, with 8 bases between. The CDR3 consists of 13 residues. CDR3 sequence reads: CASSLDWEKTQYF. The DNA for the CDR3 is TGTGCCAGCAGCTTAGATTGGGAAAAGACCCAGTACTTC.

This chain links TRBV24-1 with TRBJ2-3, with D tentatively TRBD1 (6 bases). CDR3 length equals 15 residues. CDR1 is KGHDR, CDR2 SFDVKD, per germline. Trimming took off 5 bases at V and 2 bases at J, with 13 bases between the two ends. The CDR3 reads CATSAETGNTDTQYF. The CDR3 nucleotides read TGTGCCACCAGTGCTGAGACAGGAAACACAGATACGCAGTATTTT.

The rearrangement uses TRBV7-9 and TRBJ2-7; no reliable D call. The CDR3 is made up of 14 amino acids. Trimming took off 3 bases at V and 3 bases at J, with 12 bases between the two ends. Germline V CDR1 and CDR2: SEHNR, FQNEAQ (reference sequence). The CDR3 DNA sequence: TGTGCCAGCAGCTTGGGTGCCTTTAACTACGAGCAGTACTTC. As protein: CASSLGAFNYEQYF.

V and J are TRBV24-1 and TRBJ2-3, with 7 bases fitting TRBD1. J gave up 2 bases and V 4 bases, and 5 bases lay outside the gene matches. The germline CDR1 and CDR2 sequences are KGHDR and SFDVKD. The CDR3 has 15 amino acids. The CDR3, as DNA: TGTGCCACCAGTGACCGTGACAGGGACACAGATACGCAGTATTTT. This translates into CATSDRDRDTDTQYF.

This clonotype was detected a few times. The chain employs TRBV12-3 or TRBV12-4 and TRBJ1-5; D unresolved. The CDR3 extends over 15 amino acids. Trimming took off 3 bases at V and 9 bases at J, with 18 bases between the two ends. CDR3: CASSFAATTSMPQHF. DNA for the CDR3: TGTGCCAGCAGTTTTGCGGCCACAACCTCGATGCCCCAGCATTTT.

A note on this clonotype: Just one base apart from a much larger clone, this may be a read error. This is likely a read error, given that the CDR3 carries no conserved phenylalanine or tryptophan at its end. The CDR3 here is CSARDSQSASDTQYS. DNA for the CDR3: TGCAGTGCTAGAGATAGCCAGAGCGCATCAGATACGCAGTATTCT. The rearrangement joins TRBV20-1 to TRBJ2-3; D is ambiguous. This CDR3 is built from 15 residues. V gave up 0 bases and J gave up 4 bases, with 14 bases separating them. Germline V gene data show CDR1 as DFQATT and CDR2 as SNEGSKA (reference sequence).